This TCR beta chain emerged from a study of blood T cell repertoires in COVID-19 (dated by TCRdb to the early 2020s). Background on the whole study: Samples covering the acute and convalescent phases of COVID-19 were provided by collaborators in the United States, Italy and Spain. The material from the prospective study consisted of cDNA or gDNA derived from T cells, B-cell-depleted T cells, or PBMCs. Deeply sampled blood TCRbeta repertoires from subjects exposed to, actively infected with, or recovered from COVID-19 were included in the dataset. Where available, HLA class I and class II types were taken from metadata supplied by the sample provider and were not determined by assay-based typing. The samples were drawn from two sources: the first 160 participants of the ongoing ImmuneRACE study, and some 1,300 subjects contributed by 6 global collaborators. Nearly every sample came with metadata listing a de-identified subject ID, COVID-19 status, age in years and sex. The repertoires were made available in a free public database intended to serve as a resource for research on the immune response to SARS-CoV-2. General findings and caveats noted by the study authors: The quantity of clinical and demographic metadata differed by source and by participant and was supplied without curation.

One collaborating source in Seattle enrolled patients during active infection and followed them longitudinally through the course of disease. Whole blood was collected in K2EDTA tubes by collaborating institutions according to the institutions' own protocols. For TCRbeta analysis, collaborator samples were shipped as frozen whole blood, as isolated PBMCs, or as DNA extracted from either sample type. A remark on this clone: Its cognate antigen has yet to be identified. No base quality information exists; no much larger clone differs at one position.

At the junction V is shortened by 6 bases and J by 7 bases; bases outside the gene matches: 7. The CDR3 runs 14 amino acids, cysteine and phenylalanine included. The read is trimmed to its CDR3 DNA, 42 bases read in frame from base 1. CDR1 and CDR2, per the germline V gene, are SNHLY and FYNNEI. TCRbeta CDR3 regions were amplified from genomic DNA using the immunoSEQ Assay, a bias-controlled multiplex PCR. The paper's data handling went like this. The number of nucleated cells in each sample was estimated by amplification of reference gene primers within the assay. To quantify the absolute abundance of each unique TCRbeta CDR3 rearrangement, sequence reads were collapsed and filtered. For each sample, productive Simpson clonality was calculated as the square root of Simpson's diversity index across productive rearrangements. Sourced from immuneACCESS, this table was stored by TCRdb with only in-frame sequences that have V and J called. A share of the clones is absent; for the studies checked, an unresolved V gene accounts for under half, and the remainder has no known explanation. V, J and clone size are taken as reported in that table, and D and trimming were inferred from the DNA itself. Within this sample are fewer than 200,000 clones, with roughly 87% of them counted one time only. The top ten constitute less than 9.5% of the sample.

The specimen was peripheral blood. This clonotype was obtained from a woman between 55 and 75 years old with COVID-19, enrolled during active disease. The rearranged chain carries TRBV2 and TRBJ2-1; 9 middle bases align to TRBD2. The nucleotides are TGTGCCAGCAGGGGCGGGAGGGCCGGTAATGAGCAGTTCTTC. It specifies CASRGGRAGNEQFF.